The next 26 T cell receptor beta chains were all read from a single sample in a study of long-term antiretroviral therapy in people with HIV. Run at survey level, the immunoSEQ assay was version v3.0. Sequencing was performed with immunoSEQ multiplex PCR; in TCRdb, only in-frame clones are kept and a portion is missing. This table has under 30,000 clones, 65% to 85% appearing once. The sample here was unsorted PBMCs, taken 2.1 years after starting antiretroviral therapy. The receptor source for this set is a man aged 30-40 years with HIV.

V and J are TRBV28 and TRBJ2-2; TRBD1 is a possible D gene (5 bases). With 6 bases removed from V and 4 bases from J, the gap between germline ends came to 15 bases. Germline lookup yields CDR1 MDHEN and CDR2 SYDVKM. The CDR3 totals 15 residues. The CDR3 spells CASRNSWQGTGELFF. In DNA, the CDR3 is TGTGCCAGCAGGAATTCTTGGCAGGGCACCGGGGAGCTGTTTTTT.

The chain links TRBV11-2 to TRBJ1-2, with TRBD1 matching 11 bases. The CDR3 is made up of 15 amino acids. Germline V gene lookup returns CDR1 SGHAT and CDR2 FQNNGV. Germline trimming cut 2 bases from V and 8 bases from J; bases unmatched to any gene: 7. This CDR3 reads CASSLRTGQGVGYTF. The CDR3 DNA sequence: TGTGCCAGCAGCTTACGTACGGGACAGGGGGTAGGCTACACCTTC. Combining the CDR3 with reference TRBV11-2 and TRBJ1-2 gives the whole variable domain EAGVAQSPRYKIIEKRQSVAFWCNPISGHATLYWYQQILGQGPKLLIQFQNNGVVDDSQLPKDRFSAERLKGVDSTLKIQPAKLEDSAVYLCASSLRTGQGVGYTFGSGTRLTVV.

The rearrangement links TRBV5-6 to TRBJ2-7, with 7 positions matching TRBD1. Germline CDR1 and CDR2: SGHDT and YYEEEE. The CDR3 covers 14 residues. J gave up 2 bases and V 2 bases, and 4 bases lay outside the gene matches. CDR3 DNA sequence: TGTGCCAGCAGCTTCCCCGGGACAGCCTACGAGCAGTACTTC. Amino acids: CASSFPGTAYEQYF.

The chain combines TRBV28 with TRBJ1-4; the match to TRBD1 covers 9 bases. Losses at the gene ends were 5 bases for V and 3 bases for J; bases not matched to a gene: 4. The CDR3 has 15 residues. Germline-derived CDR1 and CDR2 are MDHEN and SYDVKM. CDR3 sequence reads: CASSLRTGANEKLFF. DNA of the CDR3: TGTGCCAGCAGTCTCCGGACAGGGGCTAATGAAAAACTGTTTTTT.

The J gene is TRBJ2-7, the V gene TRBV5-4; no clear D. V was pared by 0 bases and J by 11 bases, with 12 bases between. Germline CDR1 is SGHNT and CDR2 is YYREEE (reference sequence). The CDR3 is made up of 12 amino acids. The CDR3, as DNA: TGTGCCAGCAGCTTGGTTCAAGGGATTAAGTACTTC. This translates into CASSLVQGIKYF.

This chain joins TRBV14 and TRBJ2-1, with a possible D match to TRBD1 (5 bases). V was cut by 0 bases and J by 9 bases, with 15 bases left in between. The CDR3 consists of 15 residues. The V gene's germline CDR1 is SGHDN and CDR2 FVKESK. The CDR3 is CASSQDPLGDSEQFF. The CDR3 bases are TGTGCCAGCAGCCAAGACCCTTTAGGAGACAGTGAGCAGTTCTTC.

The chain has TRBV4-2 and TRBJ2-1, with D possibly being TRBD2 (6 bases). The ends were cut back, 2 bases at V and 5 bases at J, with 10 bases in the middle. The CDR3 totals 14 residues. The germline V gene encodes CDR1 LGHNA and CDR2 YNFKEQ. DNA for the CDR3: TGTGCCAGCAGCCAATTGCGGGGTAACAATGAGCAGTTCTTC. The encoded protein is CASSQLRGNNEQFF.

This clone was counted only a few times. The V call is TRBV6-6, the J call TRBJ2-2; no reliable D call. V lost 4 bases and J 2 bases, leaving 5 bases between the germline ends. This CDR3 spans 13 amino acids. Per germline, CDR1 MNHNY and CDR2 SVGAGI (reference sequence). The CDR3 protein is CASSSFNTGELFF. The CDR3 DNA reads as TGTGCCAGCAGTTCCTTCAACACCGGGGAGCTGTTTTTT.

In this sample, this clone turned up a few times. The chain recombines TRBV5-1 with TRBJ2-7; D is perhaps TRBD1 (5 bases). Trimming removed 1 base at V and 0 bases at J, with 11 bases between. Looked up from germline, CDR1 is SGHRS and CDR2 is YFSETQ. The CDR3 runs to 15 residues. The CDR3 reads CASSLTGRSSYEQYF. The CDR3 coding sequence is TGCGCCAGCAGCTTGACAGGTCGGAGCTCCTACGAGCAGTACTTC.

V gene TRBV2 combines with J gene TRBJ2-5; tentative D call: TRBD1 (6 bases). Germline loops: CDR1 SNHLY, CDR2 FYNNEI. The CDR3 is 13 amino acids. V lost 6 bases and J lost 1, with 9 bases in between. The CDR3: CASRTGAQETQYF. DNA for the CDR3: TGTGCCAGCAGGACAGGAGCCCAAGAGACCCAGTACTTC.

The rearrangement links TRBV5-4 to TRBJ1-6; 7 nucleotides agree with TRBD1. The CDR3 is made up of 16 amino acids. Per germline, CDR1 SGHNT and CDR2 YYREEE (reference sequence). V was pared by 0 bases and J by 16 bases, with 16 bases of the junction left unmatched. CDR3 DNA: TGTGCCAGCAGCTTGGGTGGGGGACAGAATAATCCCGCACTCCACTTT. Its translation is CASSLGGGQNNPALHF.

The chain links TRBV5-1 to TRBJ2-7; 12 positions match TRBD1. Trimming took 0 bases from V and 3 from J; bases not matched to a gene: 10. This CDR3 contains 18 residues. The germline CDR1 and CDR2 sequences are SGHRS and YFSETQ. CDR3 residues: CASSLGPGQGAEFYEQYF. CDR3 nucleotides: TGCGCCAGCAGCTTGGGTCCGGGACAGGGGGCGGAGTTCTACGAGCAGTACTTC. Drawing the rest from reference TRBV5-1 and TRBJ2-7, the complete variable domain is KAGVTQTPRYLIKTRGQQVTLSCSPISGHRSVSWYQQTPGQGLQFLFEYFSETQRNKGNFPGRFSGRQFSNSRSEMNVSTLELGDSALYLCASSLGPGQGAEFYEQYFGPGTRLTVT.

In DNA, the CDR3 is TGTGCCAGCAGTCCCCCCCCCGGGGGGTCACCCCTCCACTTT. Its translation: CASSPPPGGSPLHF. The chain joins TRBV28 to TRBJ1-6; possible D gene TRBD1, 5 bases. There are 14 residues in the CDR3. CDR1 and CDR2 (germline): MDHEN, SYDVKM. V was cut by 5 bases and J by 10 bases, with 15 bases left in between.

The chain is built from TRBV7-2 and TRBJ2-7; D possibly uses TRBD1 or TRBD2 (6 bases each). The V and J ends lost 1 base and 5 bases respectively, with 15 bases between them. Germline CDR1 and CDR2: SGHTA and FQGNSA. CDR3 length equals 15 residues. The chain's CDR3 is CASSLGGAPGDEQYF. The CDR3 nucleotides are TGTGCCAGCAGCTTAGGGGGGGCCCCTGGGGACGAGCAGTACTTC.

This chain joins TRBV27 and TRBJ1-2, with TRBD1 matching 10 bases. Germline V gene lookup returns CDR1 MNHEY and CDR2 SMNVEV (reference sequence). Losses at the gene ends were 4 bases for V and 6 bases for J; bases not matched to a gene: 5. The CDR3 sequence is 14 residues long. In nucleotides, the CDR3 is TGTGCCAGCAGTTCGGGACAGGGGTGGGATGGCTACACCTTC. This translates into CASSSGQGWDGYTF.

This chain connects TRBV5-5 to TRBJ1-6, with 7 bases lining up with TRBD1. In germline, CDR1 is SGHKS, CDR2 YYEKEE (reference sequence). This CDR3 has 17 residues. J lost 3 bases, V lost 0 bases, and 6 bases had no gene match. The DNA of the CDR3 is TGTGCCAGCAGCTTGGCCGGACAGGAAGACTATAATTCACCCCTCCACTTT. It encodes CASSLAGQEDYNSPLHF.

CDR3 sequence reads: CASSQDLGLYEQYF. The CDR3 DNA reads as TGCGCCAGCAGCCAAGATCTTGGGCTCTACGAGCAGTACTTC. The gene calls are TRBV4-3 and TRBJ2-7; D is unclear. From germline, CDR1 is LGHNA and CDR2 YSLEER. The CDR3 extends over 14 amino acids. The V and J ends lost 0 bases and 3 bases respectively, with 9 bases between them.

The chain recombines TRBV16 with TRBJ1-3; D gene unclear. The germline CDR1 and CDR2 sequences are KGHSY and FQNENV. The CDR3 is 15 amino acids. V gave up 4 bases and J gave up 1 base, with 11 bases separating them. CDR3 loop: CASSPSAVSGNTIYF. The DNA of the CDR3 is TGTGCCAGCAGCCCCTCGGCAGTATCTGGAAACACCATATATTTT.

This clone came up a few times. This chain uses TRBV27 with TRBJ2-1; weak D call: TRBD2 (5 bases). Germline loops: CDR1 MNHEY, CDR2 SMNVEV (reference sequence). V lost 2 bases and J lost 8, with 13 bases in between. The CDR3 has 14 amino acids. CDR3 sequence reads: CASSLGSSFDEQFF. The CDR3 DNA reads TGTGCCAGCAGTTTAGGTTCTAGCTTCGATGAGCAGTTCTTC.

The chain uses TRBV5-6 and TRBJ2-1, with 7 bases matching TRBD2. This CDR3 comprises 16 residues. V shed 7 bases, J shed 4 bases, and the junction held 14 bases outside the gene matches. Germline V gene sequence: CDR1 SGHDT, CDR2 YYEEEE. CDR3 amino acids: CASGQGGLAVYNEQFF. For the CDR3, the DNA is TGTGCCAGCGGGCAAGGTGGCCTAGCGGTTTACAATGAGCAGTTCTTC.

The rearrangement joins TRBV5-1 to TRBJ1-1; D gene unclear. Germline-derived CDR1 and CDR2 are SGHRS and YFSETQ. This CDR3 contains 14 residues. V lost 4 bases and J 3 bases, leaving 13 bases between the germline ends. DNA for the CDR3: TGCGCCAGCAGCCTCTCCGGGCCACACACTGAAGCTTTCTTT. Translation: CASSLSGPHTEAFF. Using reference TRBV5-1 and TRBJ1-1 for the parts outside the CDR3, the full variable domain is KAGVTQTPRYLIKTRGQQVTLSCSPISGHRSVSWYQQTPGQGLQFLFEYFSETQRNKGNFPGRFSGRQFSNSRSEMNVSTLELGDSALYLCASSLSGPHTEAFFGQGTRLTVV.

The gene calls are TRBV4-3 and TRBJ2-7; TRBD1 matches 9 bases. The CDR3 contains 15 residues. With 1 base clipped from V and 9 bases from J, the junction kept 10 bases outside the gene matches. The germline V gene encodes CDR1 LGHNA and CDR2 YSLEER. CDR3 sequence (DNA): TGCGCCAGCAGCCAAGCCGGGACAGGGACTGTCCCGCAGTACTTC. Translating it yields CASSQAGTGTVPQYF.

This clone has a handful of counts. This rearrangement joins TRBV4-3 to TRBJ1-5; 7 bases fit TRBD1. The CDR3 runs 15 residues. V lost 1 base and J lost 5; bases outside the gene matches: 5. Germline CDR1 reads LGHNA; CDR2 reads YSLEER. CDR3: CASSQGQGYDQPQHF. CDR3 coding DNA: TGCGCCAGCAGCCAAGGACAGGGCTACGATCAGCCCCAGCATTTT.

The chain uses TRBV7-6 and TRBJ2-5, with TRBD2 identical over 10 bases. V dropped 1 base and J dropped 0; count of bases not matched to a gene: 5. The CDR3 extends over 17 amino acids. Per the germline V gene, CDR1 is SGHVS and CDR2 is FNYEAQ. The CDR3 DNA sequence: TGTGCCAGCAGCTTAGGCGGACTAGCGGCGTACCAAGAGACCCAGTACTTC. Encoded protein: CASSLGGLAAYQETQYF.

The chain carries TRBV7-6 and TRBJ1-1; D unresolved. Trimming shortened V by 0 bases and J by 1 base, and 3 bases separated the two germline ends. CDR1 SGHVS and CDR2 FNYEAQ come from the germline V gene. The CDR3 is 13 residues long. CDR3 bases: TGTGCCAGCAGCTTAGCGGAGAACACTGAAGCTTTCTTT. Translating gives CASSLAENTEAFF.

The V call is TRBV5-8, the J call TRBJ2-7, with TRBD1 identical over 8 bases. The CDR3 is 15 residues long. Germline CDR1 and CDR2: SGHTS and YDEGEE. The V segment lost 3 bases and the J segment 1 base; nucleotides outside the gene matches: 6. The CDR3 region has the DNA TGTGCCAGCAGCTCCCGGACAGGGTTTTCCTACGAGCAGTACTTC. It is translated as CASSSRTGFSYEQYF.